The sequence of this T cell receptor beta chain was determined in a study of shared clonotypes between healthy human individuals. As to this clone: Its antigen is undetermined.

Overall study findings and caveats: Approximately 5.3% was the fraction of naive CD4 clonotypes found shared across a few donors.

CDR1 and CDR2 from the germline V gene are MDHEN and SYDVKM. Unmatched junction bases numbered 10, after V lost 4 bases and J lost 7 bases. The CDR3 consists of 15 residues. The data were produced by immunoSEQ multiplex PCR, yet TCRdb's version contains in-frame clones alone and is incomplete. The repertoire holds some 2,100,000 clones, with roughly 95% as singletons. This chain links TRBV28 with TRBJ1-2; 9 positions agree with TRBD1. The receptor was isolated from a man aged 18 to 30 in good health. The sample taken for sequencing was naive CD4+ T cells sorted from blood. As for subset: CD45RA+ positively selected. The CDR3 region has the DNA TGTGCCAGCAGTTCCTCGGGACAGGGTTTAGTTGGCTACACCTTC. As protein: CASSSSGQGLVGYTF.